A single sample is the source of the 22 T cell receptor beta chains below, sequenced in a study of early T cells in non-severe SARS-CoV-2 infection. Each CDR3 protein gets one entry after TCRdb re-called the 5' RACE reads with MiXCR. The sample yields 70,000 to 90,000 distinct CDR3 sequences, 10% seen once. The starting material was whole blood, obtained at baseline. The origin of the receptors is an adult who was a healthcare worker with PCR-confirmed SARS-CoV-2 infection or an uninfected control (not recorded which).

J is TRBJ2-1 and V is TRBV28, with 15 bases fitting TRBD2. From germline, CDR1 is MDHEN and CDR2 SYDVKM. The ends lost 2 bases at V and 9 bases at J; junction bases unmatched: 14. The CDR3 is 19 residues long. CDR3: CASSLRVGLAGGFFSEQFF. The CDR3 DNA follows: TGTGCCAGCAGTTTAAGGGTGGGACTAGCGGGAGGATTCTTTAGTGAGCAGTTCTTC.

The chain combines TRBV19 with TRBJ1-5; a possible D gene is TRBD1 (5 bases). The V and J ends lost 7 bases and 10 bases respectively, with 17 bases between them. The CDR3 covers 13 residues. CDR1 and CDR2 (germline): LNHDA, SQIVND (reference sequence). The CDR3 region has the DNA TGTGCCAGTAAAGGTCGACAGAAAGAACCCCAGCATTTT. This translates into CASKGRQKEPQHF.

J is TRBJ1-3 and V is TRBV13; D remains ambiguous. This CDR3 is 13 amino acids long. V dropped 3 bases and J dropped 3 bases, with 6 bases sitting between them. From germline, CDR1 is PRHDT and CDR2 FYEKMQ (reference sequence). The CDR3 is CASSFQDGNTIYF. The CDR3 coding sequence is TGTGCCAGCAGCTTTCAGGATGGAAACACCATATATTTT.

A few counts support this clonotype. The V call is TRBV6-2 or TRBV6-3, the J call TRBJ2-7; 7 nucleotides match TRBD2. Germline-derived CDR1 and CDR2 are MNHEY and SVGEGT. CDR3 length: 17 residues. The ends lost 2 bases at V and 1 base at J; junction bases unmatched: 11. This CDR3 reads CASSYLGRGESSYEQYF. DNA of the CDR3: TGTGCCAGCAGTTACCTGGGGAGGGGAGAGTCGTCCTACGAGCAGTACTTC.

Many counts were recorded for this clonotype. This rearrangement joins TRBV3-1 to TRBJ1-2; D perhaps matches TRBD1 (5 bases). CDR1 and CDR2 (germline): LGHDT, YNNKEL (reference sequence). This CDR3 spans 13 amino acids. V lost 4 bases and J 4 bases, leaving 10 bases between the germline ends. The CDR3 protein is CASSRPGPYGYTF. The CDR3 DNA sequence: TGTGCCAGCAGCCGCCCGGGACCCTATGGCTACACCTTC.

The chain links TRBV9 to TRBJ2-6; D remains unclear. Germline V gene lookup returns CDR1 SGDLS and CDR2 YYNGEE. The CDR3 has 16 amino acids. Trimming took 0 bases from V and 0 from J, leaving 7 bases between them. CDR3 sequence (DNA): TGTGCCAGCAGCGTAGCTCAAGGCTCTGGGGCCAACGTCCTGACTTTC. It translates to CASSVAQGSGANVLTF.

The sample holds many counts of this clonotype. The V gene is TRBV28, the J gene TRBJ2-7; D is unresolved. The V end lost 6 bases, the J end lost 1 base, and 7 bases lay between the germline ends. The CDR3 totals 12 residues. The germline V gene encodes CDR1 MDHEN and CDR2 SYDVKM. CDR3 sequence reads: CASSLQSYEQYF. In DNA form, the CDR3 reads TGTGCCAGCAGCCTACAGTCCTACGAGCAGTACTTC.

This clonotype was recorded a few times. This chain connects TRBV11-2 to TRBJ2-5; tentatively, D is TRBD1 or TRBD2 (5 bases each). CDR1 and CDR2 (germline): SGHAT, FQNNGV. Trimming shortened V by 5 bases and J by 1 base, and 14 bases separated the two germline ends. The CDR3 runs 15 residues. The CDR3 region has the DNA TGTGCCAGCAGCCATCCGTCGGGGCTCCAAGAGACCCAGTACTTC. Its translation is CASSHPSGLQETQYF.

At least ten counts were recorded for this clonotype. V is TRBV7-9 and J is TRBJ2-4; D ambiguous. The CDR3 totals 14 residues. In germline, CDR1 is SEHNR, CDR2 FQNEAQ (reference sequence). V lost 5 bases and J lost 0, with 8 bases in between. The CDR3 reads CASSPIEAKNIQYF. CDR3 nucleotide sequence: TGTGCCAGCAGCCCTATAGAAGCCAAAAACATTCAGTACTTC. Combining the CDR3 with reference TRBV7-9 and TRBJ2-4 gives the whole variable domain DTGVSQNPRHKITKRGQNVTFRCDPISEHNRLYWYRQTLGQGPEFLTYFQNEAQLEKSRLLSDRFSAERPKGSFSTLEIQRTEQGDSAMYLCASSPIEAKNIQYFGAGTRLSVL.

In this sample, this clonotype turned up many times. The CDR3 region is CASGEANVLTF. The CDR3 nucleotides are TGTGCCAGCGGAGAAGCCAACGTCCTGACTTTC. The gene calls are TRBV4-2 and TRBJ2-6; D ambiguous. Trimming removed 8 bases at V and 7 bases at J, with 6 bases between. The CDR3 extends over 11 amino acids. Germline loops: CDR1 LGHNA, CDR2 YNFKEQ.

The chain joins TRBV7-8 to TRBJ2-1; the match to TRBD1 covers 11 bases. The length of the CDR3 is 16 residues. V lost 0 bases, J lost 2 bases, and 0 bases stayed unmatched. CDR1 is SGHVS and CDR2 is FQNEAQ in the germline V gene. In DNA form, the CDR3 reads TGTGCCAGCAGCTTAGCGGACAGGGGGCCCTACAATGAGCAGTTCTTC. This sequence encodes CASSLADRGPYNEQFF.

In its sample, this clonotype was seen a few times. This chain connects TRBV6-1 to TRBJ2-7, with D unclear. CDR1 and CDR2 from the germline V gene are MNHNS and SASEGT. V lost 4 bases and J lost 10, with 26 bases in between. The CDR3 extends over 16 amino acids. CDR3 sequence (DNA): TGTGCCAGCAGTGCCTCAACGCCAGGTTCGAACTCCCTACAGTACTTC. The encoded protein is CASSASTPGSNSLQYF.

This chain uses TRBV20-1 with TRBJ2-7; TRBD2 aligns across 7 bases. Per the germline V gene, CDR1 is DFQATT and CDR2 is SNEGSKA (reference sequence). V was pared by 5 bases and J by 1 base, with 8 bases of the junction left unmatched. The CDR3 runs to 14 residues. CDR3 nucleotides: TGCAGTGCTCATCCTAGCGGACCTTCCTACGAGCAGTACTTC. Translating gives CSAHPSGPSYEQYF.

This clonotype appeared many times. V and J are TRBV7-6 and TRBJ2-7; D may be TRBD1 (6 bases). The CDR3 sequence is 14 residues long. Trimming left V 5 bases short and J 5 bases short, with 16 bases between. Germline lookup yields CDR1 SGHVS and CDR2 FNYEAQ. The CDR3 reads CASSLGGVRDEQYF. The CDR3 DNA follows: TGTGCCAGCAGCCTAGGGGGAGTCCGTGACGAGCAGTACTTC.

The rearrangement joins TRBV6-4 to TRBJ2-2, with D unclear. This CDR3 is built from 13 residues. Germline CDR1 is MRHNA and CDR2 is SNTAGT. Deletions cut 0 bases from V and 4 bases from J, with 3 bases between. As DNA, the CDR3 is TGTGCCAGCAGTGACTCTAGCACCGGGGAGCTGTTTTTT. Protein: CASSDSSTGELFF.

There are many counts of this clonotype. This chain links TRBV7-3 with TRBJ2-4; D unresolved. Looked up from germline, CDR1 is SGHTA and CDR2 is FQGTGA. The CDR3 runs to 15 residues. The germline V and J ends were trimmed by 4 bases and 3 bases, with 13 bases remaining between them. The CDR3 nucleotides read TGTGCCAGCAGCTCCCGCGGTCCGAGCAAAAACATTCAGTACTTC. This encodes CASSSRGPSKNIQYF.

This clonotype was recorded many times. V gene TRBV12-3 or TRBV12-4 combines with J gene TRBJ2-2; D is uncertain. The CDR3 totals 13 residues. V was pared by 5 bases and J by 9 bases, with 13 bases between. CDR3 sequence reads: CASSIFNGRELFF. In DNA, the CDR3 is TGTGCCAGCAGTATATTCAACGGAAGGGAGCTGTTTTTT.

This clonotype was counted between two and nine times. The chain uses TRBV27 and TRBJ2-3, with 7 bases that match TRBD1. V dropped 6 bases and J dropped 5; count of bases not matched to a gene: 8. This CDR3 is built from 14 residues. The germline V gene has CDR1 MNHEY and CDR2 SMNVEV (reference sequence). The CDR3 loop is CASRGGQERDTQYF. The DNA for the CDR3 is TGTGCCAGCAGAGGAGGACAGGAAAGAGATACGCAGTATTTT.

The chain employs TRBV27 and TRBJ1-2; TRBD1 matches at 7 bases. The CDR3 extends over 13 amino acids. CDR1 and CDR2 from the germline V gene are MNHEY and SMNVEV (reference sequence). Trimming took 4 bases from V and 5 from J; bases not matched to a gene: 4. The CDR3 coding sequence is TGTGCCAGCAGTTACGGGACAGCTTATGGCTACACCTTC. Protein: CASSYGTAYGYTF.

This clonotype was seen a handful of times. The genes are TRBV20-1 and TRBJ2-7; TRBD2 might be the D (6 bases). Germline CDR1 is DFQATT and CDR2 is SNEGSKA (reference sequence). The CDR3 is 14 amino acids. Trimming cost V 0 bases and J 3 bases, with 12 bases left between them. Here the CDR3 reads CSARDPGRGYEQYF. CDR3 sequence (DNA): TGCAGTGCTAGAGATCCCGGGAGAGGCTACGAGCAGTACTTC.

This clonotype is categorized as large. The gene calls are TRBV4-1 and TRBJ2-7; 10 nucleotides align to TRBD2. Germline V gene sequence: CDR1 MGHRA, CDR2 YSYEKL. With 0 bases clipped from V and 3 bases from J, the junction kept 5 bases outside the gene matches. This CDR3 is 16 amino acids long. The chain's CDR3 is CASSQERWTSGYEQYF. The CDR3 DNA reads TGCGCCAGCAGCCAAGAAAGGTGGACTAGCGGCTACGAGCAGTACTTC.

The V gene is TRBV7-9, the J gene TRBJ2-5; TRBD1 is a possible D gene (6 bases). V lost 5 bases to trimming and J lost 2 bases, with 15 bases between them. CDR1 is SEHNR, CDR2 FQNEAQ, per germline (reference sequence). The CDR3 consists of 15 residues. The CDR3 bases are TGTGCCAGCAGCCTGAACTCCGGGACACAAGAGACCCAGTACTTC. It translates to CASSLNSGTQETQYF.